The 27 T cell receptor beta chains presented below share a single source sample, sequenced in a study of CD8+CD57+ T cells in acquired aplastic anemia. CDR3 and TCR beta VDJ profiling relied on genomic DNA as the template. In TCRdb, the reads were re-called with MiXCR into one record per CDR3 protein. The profile shows approximately 180,000 distinct CDR3 sequences, about 60% of them singletons. Individuals selected for sequencing had exhibited CD8+CD57+ cell expansion on flow cytometry. Source material: sorted CD4+, CD8+, or CD8+CD57+ T cells (not recorded which) from PBMCs. Receptors originate from a human donor with aplastic anemia.

The rearrangement uses TRBV5-4 and TRBJ2-7; 8 positions match TRBD2. V shed 0 bases and J 5 bases; nucleotides not matched to a gene: 7. This CDR3 comprises 15 residues. Per the germline V gene, CDR1 is SGHNT and CDR2 is YYREEE (reference sequence). CDR3 DNA sequence: TGTGCCAGCAGCTTGGCCGGACGGGGGGGGAACGAGCAGTACTTC. Translating it yields CASSLAGRGGNEQYF.

This clonotype was counted many times. The CDR3 DNA reads TGTGCCAGCAGCGTAGGGGGGGACGCCTCCTACAATGAGCAGTTCTTC. This encodes CASSVGGDASYNEQFF. The chain is built from TRBV9 and TRBJ2-1; a weak D match, TRBD2 (6 bases). This CDR3 spans 16 amino acids. Trimming removed 0 bases from V and 0 bases from J, with 10 bases in between. Germline assignment: CDR1 SGDLS and CDR2 YYNGEE. Full variable domain (remainder filled in from reference TRBV9 and TRBJ2-1): DSGVTQTPKHLITATGQRVTLRCSPRSGDLSVYWYQQSLDQGLQFLIQYYNGEERAKGNILERFSAQQFPDLHSELNLSSLELGDSALYFCASSVGGDASYNEQFFGPGTRLTVL.

Of note for this clonotype: A junction boundary mismatches the germline segment, possibly from a read error. This chain uses TRBV20-1 with TRBJ2-3, with D possibly being TRBD1 (5 bases). Germline CDR1 DFQATT, CDR2 SNEGSKA (reference sequence). The CDR3 sequence is 16 residues long. CDR3 DNA: TGCAGTGCTAGAGGCCTTCCGGAAAGCCGCACAGGTACGCAGTATTTT. Translating gives CSARGLPESRTGTQYF.

The V call is TRBV5-4, the J call TRBJ2-2; TRBD2 matches 8 bases. The junction had 11 bases not matched to a gene; V was cut back by 10 bases and J by 3 bases. Germline assignment: CDR1 SGHNT and CDR2 YYREEE (reference sequence). The CDR3 runs to 15 residues. CDR3 region: CAYSAGGSYTGELFF. Written as DNA, the CDR3 is TGTGCCTACAGCGCGGGGGGTAGTTACACCGGGGAGCTGTTTTTT.

V gene TRBV7-6 combines with J gene TRBJ1-1, with 10 bases lining up with TRBD1. V lost 5 bases to trimming and J lost 0 bases; unmatched junction nucleotides: 9. CDR3 length equals 17 residues. CDR1 and CDR2 (germline): SGHVS, FNYEAQ. The CDR3 region has the DNA TGTGCCAGCAGCCTAGGGACAGGGGTAAGGATGAACACTGAAGCTTTCTTT. This gives the protein CASSLGTGVRMNTEAFF.

This clonotype was seen ten or more times. The CDR3 loop reads CASSGQGVLDGYTF. The CDR3, as DNA: TGTGCCAGCTCTGGACAGGGGGTACTGGATGGCTACACCTTC. The chain links TRBV6-5 to TRBJ1-2, with TRBD1 identical over 10 bases. V lost 8 bases to trimming and J lost 6 bases; unmatched junction nucleotides: 9. There are 14 residues in the CDR3. Looked up from germline, CDR1 is MNHEY and CDR2 is SVGAGI.

This chain uses TRBV12-3 or TRBV12-4 with TRBJ2-7; D is unresolved. CDR3 length: 11 amino acids. V shed 3 bases and J shed 7 bases, with 7 bases lying between them. The CDR3 is CASSFQREQYF. The CDR3 DNA reads as TGTGCCAGCAGTTTCCAGAGAGAGCAGTACTTC.

The rearrangement links TRBV25-1 to TRBJ2-5; D may correspond to TRBD1 or TRBD2 (7 bases each). Trimming left V 6 bases short and J 6 bases short, with 20 bases between. CDR1 is MGHDK and CDR2 is SYGVNS in the germline V gene. The CDR3 totals 15 residues. The CDR3 here is CASRTTGRGGQTQYF. The CDR3 DNA is TGTGCCAGCAGGACGACAGGGAGGGGCGGGCAGACCCAGTACTTC.

The chain employs TRBV20-1 and TRBJ2-1; D possibly corresponds to TRBD1 (6 bases). This CDR3 is 12 amino acids long. Germline-derived CDR1 and CDR2 are DFQATT and SNEGSKA (reference sequence). Trimming removed 3 bases from V and 9 bases from J, with 12 bases in between. CDR3 residues: CSASGTTLEQFF. Here the CDR3 DNA reads TGCAGTGCTAGTGGGACAACACTTGAGCAGTTCTTC.

This clonotype was counted at least ten times. V and J are TRBV4-1 and TRBJ2-3; D is unclear. From germline, CDR1 is MGHRA and CDR2 YSYEKL. V was cut by 7 bases and J by 4 bases, with 15 bases left in between. The CDR3 sequence is 14 residues long. The CDR3 loop reads CASNPNPEADTQYF. In DNA, the CDR3 is TGCGCCAGCAATCCAAATCCCGAGGCAGATACGCAGTATTTT.

The rearrangement links TRBV19 to TRBJ2-1, with 8 bases fitting TRBD2. The CDR3 totals 18 residues. Germline V CDR1 and CDR2: LNHDA, SQIVND (reference sequence). V lost 7 bases and J lost 0; bases outside the gene matches: 14. CDR3 in DNA: TGTGCCAGTACCAAAACCTTCGCGGGGGGTCTCTCCTACAATGAGCAGTTCTTC. It codes for CASTKTFAGGLSYNEQFF.

This sequence joins TRBV12-3 or TRBV12-4 and TRBJ1-2; a possible D gene is TRBD1 (5 bases). V lost 6 bases and J 6 bases, leaving 14 bases between the germline ends. The CDR3 spans 13 residues. CDR3 coding DNA: TGTGCCAGCAGGGGCAGGGCCATTGATGGCTACACCTTC. It yields the protein CASRGRAIDGYTF.

This clonotype was seen just once. V and J are TRBV19 and TRBJ1-6; tentative D call: TRBD1 (5 bases). Germline lookup yields CDR1 LNHDA and CDR2 SQIVND (reference sequence). CDR3 length equals 13 residues. Trimming stripped 4 bases from V and 10 bases from J, with 11 bases between. CDR3 protein: CASSTGTESPLHF. The CDR3 coding sequence is TGTGCCAGTAGTACAGGGACGGAGTCACCCCTCCACTTT.

The chain links TRBV13 to TRBJ2-7; the D gene is possibly TRBD1 (6 bases). V gave up 2 bases and J gave up 4 bases, with 12 bases separating them. Germline-derived CDR1 and CDR2 are PRHDT and FYEKMQ (reference sequence). The CDR3 has 14 amino acids. The DNA for the CDR3 is TGTGCCAGCAGCTTATCAGGGGCAAGTTACGAGCAGTACTTC. It translates to CASSLSGASYEQYF.

This clonotype was detected many times. This rearrangement joins TRBV5-4 to TRBJ1-1; 10 nucleotides match TRBD1. The CDR3 length is 14 residues. Germline assignment: CDR1 SGHNT and CDR2 YYREEE (reference sequence). V trimming: 0 bases; J trimming: 11 bases; junction bases outside the gene matches: 7. The CDR3 loop is CASSLETGGSVAFF. CDR3 DNA sequence: TGTGCCAGCAGCTTGGAGACAGGGGGCTCGGTCGCTTTCTTT. The full variable domain, completed using reference TRBV5-4 and TRBJ1-1, is ETGVTQSPTHLIKTRGQQVTLRCSSQSGHNTVSWYQQALGQGPQFIFQYYREEENGRGNFPPRFSGLQFPNYSSELNVNALELDDSALYLCASSLETGGSVAFFGQGTRLTVV.

This clonotype was observed many times. The chain joins TRBV5-4 to TRBJ2-7, with D perhaps matching TRBD2 (6 bases). The CDR3 is 14 amino acids. V lost 0 bases and J 6 bases, leaving 13 bases between the germline ends. Germline lookup yields CDR1 SGHNT and CDR2 YYREEE (reference sequence). Here the CDR3 reads CASSLAAGGAEQYF. DNA for the CDR3: TGTGCCAGCAGCTTGGCCGCGGGCGGGGCCGAGCAGTACTTC.

Here the CDR3 reads CASSLDRGSETQYF. CDR3 in DNA: TGTGCCAGCAGCTTAGACAGGGGTTCGGAGACCCAGTACTTC. The chain has TRBV7-9 and TRBJ2-5, with 7 bases that match TRBD1. The germline CDR1 and CDR2 sequences are SEHNR and FQNEAQ (reference sequence). The CDR3 extends over 14 amino acids. Losses at the gene ends were 1 base for V and 5 bases for J; bases not matched to a gene: 4.

This clonotype was observed a few times. The gene calls are TRBV7-9 and TRBJ1-4, with TRBD1 matching 11 bases. The CDR3 spans 15 residues. Germline lookup yields CDR1 SEHNR and CDR2 FQNEAQ (reference sequence). The ends lost 5 bases at V and 7 bases at J; junction bases unmatched: 6. The CDR3 DNA is TGTGCCAGCAGCCTAGGGACAGGGGGACTTGAAAAACTGTTTTTT. It translates to CASSLGTGGLEKLFF.

This clonotype showed up many times. V and J are TRBV7-2 and TRBJ1-1, with no clear D. CDR1 is SGHTA, CDR2 FQGNSA, per germline. The CDR3 covers 14 residues. Between the trimmed V and J ends, which lost 1 base and 1 base, there was a span of 7 bases. CDR3 sequence (DNA): TGTGCCAGCAGCTTAGTGAACAGGAACACTGAAGCTTTCTTT. Encoded protein: CASSLVNRNTEAFF.

V usage is TRBV6-5 and J usage is TRBJ1-1; D uncertain. With 6 bases removed from V and 2 bases from J, the gap between germline ends came to 4 bases. CDR1 MNHEY and CDR2 SVGAGI come from the germline V gene. This CDR3 region has 11 residues. CDR3 protein: CASSSNTEAFF. For the CDR3, the DNA is TGTGCCAGCAGCTCAAACACTGAAGCTTTCTTT.

This clonotype showed up many times. The chain combines TRBV7-8 with TRBJ2-5, with 11 bases matching TRBD2. V dropped 1 base and J dropped 2; count of bases not matched to a gene: 6. Germline lookup yields CDR1 SGHVS and CDR2 FQNEAQ. The CDR3 runs to 17 residues. CDR3 DNA: TGTGCCAGCAGCTTAGGAAGTAGCGGGGGGGAACAAGAGACCCAGTACTTC. It specifies CASSLGSSGGEQETQYF.

In its sample, this clonotype was seen a few times. A read error may be the cause here, since a much bigger clone is one base away. The chain is built from TRBV4-2 and TRBJ2-7, with D possibly being TRBD1 (5 bases). Germline lookup yields CDR1 LGHNA and CDR2 YNFKEQ. The CDR3 is 16 amino acids. Here the CDR3 reads CASSQRTGVSKDERYF. CDR3 in DNA: TGTGCCAGCAGCCAGCGAACAGGTGTTTCTAAGGACGAGCGGTACTTC.

The genes are TRBV20-1 and TRBJ1-2; D may be TRBD1 (6 bases). This CDR3 has 13 residues. The V and J ends lost 5 bases and 4 bases respectively, with 14 bases between them. Germline V gene lookup returns CDR1 DFQATT and CDR2 SNEGSKA (reference sequence). This CDR3 reads CSAWAQGRYGYTF. The CDR3 DNA sequence: TGCAGTGCTTGGGCTCAGGGGCGCTATGGCTACACCTTC.

This clonotype came up a few times. Here the CDR3 reads CASSYGGPGELFF. The CDR3 DNA is TGTGCCAGCAGTTATGGGGGTCCCGGGGAGCTGTTTTTT. The J gene is TRBJ2-2, the V gene TRBV27; D may match TRBD1 or TRBD2 (5 bases each). Between the trimmed V and J ends, which lost 4 bases and 6 bases, there was a span of 9 bases. Germline V CDR1 and CDR2: MNHEY, SMNVEV (reference sequence). CDR3 size: 13 residues.

This clonotype showed up just once. CDR3 sequence: CASVQGVGNEQFF. The CDR3, as DNA: TGTGCCAGCGTGCAGGGTGTAGGAAATGAGCAGTTCTTC. This chain connects TRBV10-3 to TRBJ2-1, with a weak D call TRBD1 (5 bases). Germline V gene sequence: CDR1 ENHRY, CDR2 SYGVKD. The V end lost 10 bases, the J end lost 7 bases, and 17 bases lay between the germline ends. The CDR3 has 13 amino acids.

The J gene is TRBJ1-5, the V gene TRBV20-1; D gene uncertain. The CDR3 length is 13 residues. The V end was cut by 4 bases, the J end by 2 bases, with 9 bases between. The germline V gene encodes CDR1 DFQATT and CDR2 SNEGSKA (reference sequence). The CDR3 DNA reads as TGCAGTGCTAAGGTTGTCGGCAATCAGCCCCAGCATTTT. Its translation is CSAKVVGNQPQHF.

This clonotype was seen only a few times. This chain connects TRBV10-3 to TRBJ2-7; D may be TRBD2 (5 bases). This CDR3 is 14 amino acids long. Germline V CDR1 and CDR2: ENHRY, SYGVKD. V was pared by 0 bases and J by 5 bases, with 11 bases between. The CDR3, as DNA: TGTGCCATCAGTGAGTCGCCGGGATACGACGAGCAGTACTTC. Its protein is CAISESPGYDEQYF.